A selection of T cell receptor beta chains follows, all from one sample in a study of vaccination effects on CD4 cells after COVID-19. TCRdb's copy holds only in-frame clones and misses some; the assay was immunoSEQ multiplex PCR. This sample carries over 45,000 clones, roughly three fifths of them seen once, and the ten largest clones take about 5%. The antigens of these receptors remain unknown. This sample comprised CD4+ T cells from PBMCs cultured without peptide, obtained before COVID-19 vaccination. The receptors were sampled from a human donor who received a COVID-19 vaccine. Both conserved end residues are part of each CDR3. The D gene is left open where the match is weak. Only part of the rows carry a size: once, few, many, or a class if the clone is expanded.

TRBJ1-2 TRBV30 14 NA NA TGTGCCTGGAGTGGAAACCACGGAGGAAGCAGCTACACCTTC CAWSGNHGGSSYTF
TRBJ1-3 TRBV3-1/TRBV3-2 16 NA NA TGTGCCAGCAGCCAAGTAAGCGGGGCGCCGGGAAACACCATATATTTT CASSQVSGAPGNTIYF
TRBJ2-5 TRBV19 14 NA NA TGTGCCAGTAGTATCGGGGGAATCGTAGAGACCCAGTACTTC CASSIGGIVETQYF
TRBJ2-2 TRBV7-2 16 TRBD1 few TGTGCCAGCAGCTCGCCCGGGACAGTGATCACCGGGGAGCTGTTTTTT CASSSPGTVITGELFF
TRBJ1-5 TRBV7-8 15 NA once TGTGCCAGCAGCTTAGGCAGGGTTAGCAATCAGCCCCAGCATTTT CASSLGRVSNQPQHF
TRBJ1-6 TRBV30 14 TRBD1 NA TGTGCCTGGGGGGGCAGGGGGTATAATTCACCCCTCCACTTT CAWGGRGYNSPLHF
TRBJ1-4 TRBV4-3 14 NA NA TGCGCCAGCAGCCCCTTTGATAAGTTCGAAAAACTGTTTTTT CASSPFDKFEKLFF
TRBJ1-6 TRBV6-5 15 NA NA TGTGCCAGCAGTAGAGAAGAAGGGATCTATTCACCCCTCCACTTT CASSREEGIYSPLHF
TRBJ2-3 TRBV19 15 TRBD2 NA TGTGCCAGTAGTACCCCGGGACTAGCCAAAGATACGCAGTATTTT CASSTPGLAKDTQYF
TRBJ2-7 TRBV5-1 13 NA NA TGCGCCAGCAGCTTTGGGGGCCTCGGAGAGCAGTACTTC CASSFGGLGEQYF
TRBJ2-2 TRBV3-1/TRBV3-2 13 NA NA TGTGCCAGCAGCCCTCTGGACACCGGGGAGCTGTTTTTT CASSPLDTGELFF
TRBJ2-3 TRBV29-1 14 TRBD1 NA TGCAGCGTTGGAGGCAGGGGGCGTACAGATACGCAGTATTTT CSVGGRGRTDTQYF
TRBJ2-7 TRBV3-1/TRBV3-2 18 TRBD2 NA TGTGCCAGCAGCCACGGATTGGGACTAGCGGGAGCTGGGGACGAGCAGTACTTC CASSHGLGLAGAGDEQYF
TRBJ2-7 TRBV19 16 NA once TGTGCCAGTAGTAGCTCCCATTCCGGGATCCTTTATGAGCAGTACTTC CASSSSHSGILYEQYF
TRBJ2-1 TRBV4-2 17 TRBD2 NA TGTGCCAGCAGCCAAGGTCCGCTAGCGGGGCTTTACAATGAGCAGTTCTTC CASSQGPLAGLYNEQFF
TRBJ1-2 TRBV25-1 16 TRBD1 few TGTGCCAGCAGTGAATCAGGGGGATTGGGGGGATACGGCTACACCTTC CASSESGGLGGYGYTF
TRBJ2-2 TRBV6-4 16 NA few TGTGCCAGCAGCAAGTCTAGGGGGACGAACACCGGGGAGCTGTTTTTT CASSKSRGTNTGELFF
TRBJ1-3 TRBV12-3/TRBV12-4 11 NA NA TGTGCCAGCACCATTTATGGGACCATATATTTT CASTIYGTIYF
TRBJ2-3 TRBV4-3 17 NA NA TGCGCCAGCAGCCAAGAGTTTTCGAGTACGGGGGTAGATACGCAGTATTTT CASSQEFSSTGVDTQYF
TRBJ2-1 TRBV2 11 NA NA TGTGCCAGCAGCCTCTACAATGAGCAGTTCTTC CASSLYNEQFF
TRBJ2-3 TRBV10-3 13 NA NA TGTGCCATCAGTGACAGGGCGGGAGATACGCAGTATTTT CAISDRAGDTQYF
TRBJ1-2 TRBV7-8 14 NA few TGTGCCAGCAGCTCACTCGGCCCTCTAGGGGGCTACACCTTC CASSSLGPLGGYTF
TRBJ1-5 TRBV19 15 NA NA TGTGCCAGTAGTACCCCGGACAGACCCAATCAGCCCCAGCATTTT CASSTPDRPNQPQHF